This T cell receptor beta chain was retrieved from a study of T cell repertoires in cytomegalovirus infection. About the study: Public TCR beta signatures marked donors with CMV infection and the matching HLA.

TCRdb passed the reads through MiXCR, listing each CDR3 protein once. The sample consists of 150,000 to 200,000 distinct CDR3 sequences, around an eighth of them appearing once. The table lists this clonotype with a few counts. Its antigen is currently unknown. Study observations and caveats: The study found HLA-C-restricted CMV-specific TCR beta clonotypes dominating the ex vivo response.

This CDR3 contains 15 residues. V was trimmed by 0 bases and J by 7 bases, leaving 16 bases between them. Per germline, CDR1 SGHRS and CDR2 YFSETQ. This sequence was found in a human donor in good health (CMV status not recorded). Some clones in this sample may be carry-over from other donors' samples. The chain couples TRBV5-1 to TRBJ1-1, with D unresolved. Specimen: PBMCs. The CDR3 DNA follows: TGCGCCAGCAGCTTGGCAGTAAGTTGTTGTTTTGAAGCTTTCTTT. This sequence encodes CASSLAVSCCFEAFF. The variable domain in full, completed from reference TRBV5-1 and TRBJ1-1, reads KAGVTQTPRYLIKTRGQQVTLSCSPISGHRSVSWYQQTPGQGLQFLFEYFSETQRNKGNFPGRFSGRQFSNSRSEMNVSTLELGDSALYLCASSLAVSCCFEAFFGQGTRLTVV.